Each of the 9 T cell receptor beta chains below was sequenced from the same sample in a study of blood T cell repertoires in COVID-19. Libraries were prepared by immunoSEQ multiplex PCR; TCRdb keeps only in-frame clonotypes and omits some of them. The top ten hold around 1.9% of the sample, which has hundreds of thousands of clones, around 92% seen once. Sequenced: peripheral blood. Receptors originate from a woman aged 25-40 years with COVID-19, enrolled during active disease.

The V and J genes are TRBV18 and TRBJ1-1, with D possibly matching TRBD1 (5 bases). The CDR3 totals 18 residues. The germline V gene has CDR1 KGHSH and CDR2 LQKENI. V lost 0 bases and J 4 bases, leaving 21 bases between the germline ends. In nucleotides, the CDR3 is TGTGCCAGCTCACCACCGGGGCAGGGCCCGAGGTGGGTCACTGAAGCTTTCTTT. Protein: CASSPPGQGPRWVTEAFF.

The DNA for the CDR3 is TGTGCCAGCAGTTTGGATATGAGGGATGGGGAAAAACTGTTTTTT. This gives the protein CASSLDMRDGEKLFF. The chain joins TRBV28 to TRBJ1-4; D unclear. The ends were cut back, 3 bases at V and 8 bases at J, with 16 bases in the middle. The CDR3 is 15 residues long. Germline values: CDR1 MDHEN, CDR2 SYDVKM.

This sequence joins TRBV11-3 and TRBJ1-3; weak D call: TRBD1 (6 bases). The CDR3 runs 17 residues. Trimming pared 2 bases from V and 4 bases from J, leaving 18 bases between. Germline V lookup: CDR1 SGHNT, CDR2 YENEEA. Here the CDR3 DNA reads TGTGCCAGCAGCTTATTAGGAGAACAGGGATCCGGAAACACCATATATTTT. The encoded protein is CASSLLGEQGSGNTIYF.

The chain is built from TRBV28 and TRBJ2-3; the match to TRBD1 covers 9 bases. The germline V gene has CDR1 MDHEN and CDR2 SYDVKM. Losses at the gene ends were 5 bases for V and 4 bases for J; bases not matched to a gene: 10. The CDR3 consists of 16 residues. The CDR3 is CASSPRQGVGADTQYF. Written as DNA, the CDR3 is TGTGCCAGCAGTCCACGACAGGGGGTAGGGGCAGATACGCAGTATTTT.

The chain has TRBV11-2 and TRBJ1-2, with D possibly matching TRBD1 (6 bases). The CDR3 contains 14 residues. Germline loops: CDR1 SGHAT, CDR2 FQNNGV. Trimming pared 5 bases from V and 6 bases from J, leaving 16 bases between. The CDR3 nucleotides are TGTGCCAGCAGCGGGCAGGGGTGGTTTCATGGCTACACCTTC. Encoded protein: CASSGQGWFHGYTF.

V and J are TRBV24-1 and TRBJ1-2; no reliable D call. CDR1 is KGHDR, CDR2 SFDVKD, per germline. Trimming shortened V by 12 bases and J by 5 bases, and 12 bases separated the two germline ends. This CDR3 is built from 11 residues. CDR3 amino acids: CALRPGYGYTF. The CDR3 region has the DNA TGTGCCCTTCGTCCGGGGTATGGCTACACCTTC.

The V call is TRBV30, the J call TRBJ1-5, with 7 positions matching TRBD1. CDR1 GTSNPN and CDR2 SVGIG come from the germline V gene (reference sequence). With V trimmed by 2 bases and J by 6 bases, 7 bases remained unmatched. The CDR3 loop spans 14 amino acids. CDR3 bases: TGTGCCTGGAGTACAAACAGGGGAGGTCAGCCCCAGCATTTT. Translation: CAWSTNRGGQPQHF.

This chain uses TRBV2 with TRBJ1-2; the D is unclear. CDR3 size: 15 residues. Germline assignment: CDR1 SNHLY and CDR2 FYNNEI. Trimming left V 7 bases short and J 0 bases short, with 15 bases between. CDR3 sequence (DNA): TGTGCCAGCAAGGCGGAGGTTGGTCCTAACTATGGCTACACCTTC. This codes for CASKAEVGPNYGYTF.

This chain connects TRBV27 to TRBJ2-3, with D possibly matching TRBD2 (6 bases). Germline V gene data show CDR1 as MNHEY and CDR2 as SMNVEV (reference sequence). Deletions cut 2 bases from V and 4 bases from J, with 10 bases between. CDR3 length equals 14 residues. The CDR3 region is CASSLGAGADTQYF. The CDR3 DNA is TGTGCCAGCAGTTTAGGAGCGGGCGCAGATACGCAGTATTTT.